Following are 3 T cell receptor beta chains from one sample sequenced in a study of T cells in Graves' hyperthyroidism and ophthalmopathy. RNA transcripts yielded amplified TCR beta CDR3 regions. First-round RT-PCR of the TCR CDR3 relied on the HTBI primer set. From the multiplex PCR reads, TCRdb called clonotypes with MiXCR, one entry per CDR3 protein. This table holds 300,000 to 400,000 distinct CDR3 sequences, around 13% found once. Material for sequencing was blood. Source of these receptors: a woman in her twenties or thirties with Graves' ophthalmopathy.

Ten or more counts support this clonotype. The chain couples TRBV30 to TRBJ2-7; unclear D gene. Trimming pared 0 bases from V and 5 bases from J, leaving 5 bases between. Germline V CDR1 and CDR2: GTSNPN, SVGIG (reference sequence). The CDR3 runs to 11 residues. DNA for the CDR3: TGTGCCTGGAGTGTAACTCACGAGCAGTACTTC. Its protein product is CAWSVTHEQYF.

This clonotype was observed a few times. This chain connects TRBV6-1 to TRBJ2-2, with 9 bases identical to TRBD2. The trim removed 4 bases at V and 3 bases at J, leaving 0 bases unmatched. This CDR3 comprises 14 residues. CDR1 and CDR2 (germline): MNHNS, SASEGT. The DNA of the CDR3 is TGTGCCAGCAGTGTAGCGGGGGACACCGGGGAGCTGTTTTTT. This gives the protein CASSVAGDTGELFF.

This clonotype was observed at least ten times. The genes are TRBV6-1 and TRBJ2-1; 15 nucleotides match TRBD2. From germline, CDR1 is MNHNS and CDR2 SASEGT. Germline trimming cut 7 bases from V and 6 bases from J; bases unmatched to any gene: 4. The CDR3 extends over 15 amino acids. Written as DNA, the CDR3 is TGTGCCAGCAAACGGACTAGCGGGGGGGCCAATGAGCAGTTCTTC. Its translation: CASKRTSGGANEQFF.